This T cell receptor beta chain was captured by sequencing in a study of T cells in Graves' hyperthyroidism and ophthalmopathy. Study-wide results and caveats: Ophthalmopathy could be told apart from stable hyperthyroidism with a 13 V-J model. Blood also carried most thyroid clonotypes expanded above 0.001.

Over 18 months, lack of ophthalmopathy progression marked Graves' hyperthyroidism as stable. Diagnosis rested on symptoms, serum thyroxine and TRAb, thyroid ultrasound, and orbital computed tomography. V lost 0 bases to trimming and J lost 4 bases, with 16 bases between them. Germline V gene data show CDR1 as SGHRS and CDR2 as YFSETQ. The CDR3 sequence is 16 residues long. There were TCR beta CDR3 regions amplified from RNA transcripts. Researchers ran a first-round RT-PCR on the TCR CDR3 using the HTBI primer set. TCRdb redid the calling of the multiplex PCR reads with MiXCR, one entry per CDR3 protein. The data show just under 750,000 distinct CDR3 sequences, with approximately 40% seen just once and around a third held by the top ten. This clonotype has a handful of counts. Its antigen is currently unknown.

Specimen: blood. The source of this sequence is a woman aged 40 to 50 with Graves' hyperthyroidism. V is TRBV5-1 and J is TRBJ2-5; tentative D call: TRBD1 (6 bases). DNA for the CDR3: TGCGCCAGCAGCTTGGAGGGCAGGGGAGTAGGAGAGACCCAGTACTTC. This gives the protein CASSLEGRGVGETQYF.